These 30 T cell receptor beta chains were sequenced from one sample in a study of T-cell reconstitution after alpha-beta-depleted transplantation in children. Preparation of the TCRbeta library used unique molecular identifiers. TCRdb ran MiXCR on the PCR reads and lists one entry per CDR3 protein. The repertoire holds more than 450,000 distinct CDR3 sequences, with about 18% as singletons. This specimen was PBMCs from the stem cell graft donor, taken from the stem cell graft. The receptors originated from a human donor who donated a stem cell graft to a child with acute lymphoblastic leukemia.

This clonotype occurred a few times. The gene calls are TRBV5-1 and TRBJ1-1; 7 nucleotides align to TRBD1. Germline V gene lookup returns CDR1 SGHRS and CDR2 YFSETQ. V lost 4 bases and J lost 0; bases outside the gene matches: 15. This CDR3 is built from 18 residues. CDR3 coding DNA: TGCGCCAGCAGCCCTGCCGGGACAGCCAGTAGAATGAACACTGAAGCTTTCTTT. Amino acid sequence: CASSPAGTASRMNTEAFF.

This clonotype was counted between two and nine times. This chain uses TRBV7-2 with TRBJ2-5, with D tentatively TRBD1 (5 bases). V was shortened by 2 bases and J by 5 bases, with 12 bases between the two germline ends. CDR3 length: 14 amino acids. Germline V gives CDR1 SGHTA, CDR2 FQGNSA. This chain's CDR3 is CASSLSRVTETQYF. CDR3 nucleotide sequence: TGTGCCAGCAGCTTATCCAGGGTCACGGAGACCCAGTACTTC.

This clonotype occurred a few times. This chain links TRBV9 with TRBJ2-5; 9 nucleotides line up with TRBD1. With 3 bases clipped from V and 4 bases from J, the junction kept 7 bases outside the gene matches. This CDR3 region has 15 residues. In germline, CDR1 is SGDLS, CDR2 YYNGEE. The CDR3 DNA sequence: TGTGCCAGCAGCGCCGACGGGACAGGGATAGAGACCCAGTACTTC. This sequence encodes CASSADGTGIETQYF.

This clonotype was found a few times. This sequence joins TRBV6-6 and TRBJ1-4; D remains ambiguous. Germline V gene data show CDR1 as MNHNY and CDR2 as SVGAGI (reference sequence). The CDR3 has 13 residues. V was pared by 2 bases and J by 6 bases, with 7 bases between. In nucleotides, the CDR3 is TGTGCCAGCAGTTACAGCGGCCATGAAAAACTGTTTTTT. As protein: CASSYSGHEKLFF.

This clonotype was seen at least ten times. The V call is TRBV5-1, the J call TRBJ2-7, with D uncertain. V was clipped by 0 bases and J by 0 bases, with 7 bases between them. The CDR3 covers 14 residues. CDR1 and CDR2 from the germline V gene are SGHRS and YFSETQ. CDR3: CASSLAGFSYEQYF. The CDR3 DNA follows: TGCGCCAGCAGCTTGGCCGGGTTCTCCTACGAGCAGTACTTC.

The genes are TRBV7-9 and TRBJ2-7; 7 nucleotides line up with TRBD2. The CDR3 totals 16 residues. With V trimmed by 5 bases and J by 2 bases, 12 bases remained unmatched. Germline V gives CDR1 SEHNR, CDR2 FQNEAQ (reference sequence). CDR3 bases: TGTGCCAGCAGCGCCGGGTCGGCTAGCGGCCCCTACGAGCAGTACTTC. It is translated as CASSAGSASGPYEQYF.

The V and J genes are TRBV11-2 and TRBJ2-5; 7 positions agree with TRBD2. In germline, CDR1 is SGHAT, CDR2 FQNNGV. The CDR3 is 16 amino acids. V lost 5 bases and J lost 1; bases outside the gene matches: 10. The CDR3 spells CASSQRPAGLQETQYF. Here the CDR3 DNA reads TGTGCCAGCAGCCAGCGCCCAGCGGGACTCCAAGAGACCCAGTACTTC.

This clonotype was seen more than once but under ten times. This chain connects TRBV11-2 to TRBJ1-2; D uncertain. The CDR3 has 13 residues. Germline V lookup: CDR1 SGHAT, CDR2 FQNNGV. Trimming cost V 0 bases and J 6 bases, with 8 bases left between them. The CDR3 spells CASSLDRRDGYTF. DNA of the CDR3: TGTGCCAGCAGCTTAGATCGCCGGGATGGCTACACCTTC.

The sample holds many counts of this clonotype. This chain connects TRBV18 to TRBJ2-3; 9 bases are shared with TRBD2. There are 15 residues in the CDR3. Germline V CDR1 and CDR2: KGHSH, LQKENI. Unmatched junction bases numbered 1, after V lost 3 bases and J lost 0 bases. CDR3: CASSPLAGSTDTQYF. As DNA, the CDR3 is TGTGCCAGCTCACCTCTAGCGGGAAGCACAGATACGCAGTATTTT.

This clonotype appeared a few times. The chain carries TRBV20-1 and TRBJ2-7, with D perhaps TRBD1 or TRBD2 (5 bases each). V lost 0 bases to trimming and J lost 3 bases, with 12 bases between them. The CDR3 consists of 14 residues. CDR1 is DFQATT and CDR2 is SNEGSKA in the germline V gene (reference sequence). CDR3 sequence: CSARELGTFYEQYF. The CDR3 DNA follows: TGCAGTGCTAGAGAGTTAGGGACCTTCTACGAGCAGTACTTC.

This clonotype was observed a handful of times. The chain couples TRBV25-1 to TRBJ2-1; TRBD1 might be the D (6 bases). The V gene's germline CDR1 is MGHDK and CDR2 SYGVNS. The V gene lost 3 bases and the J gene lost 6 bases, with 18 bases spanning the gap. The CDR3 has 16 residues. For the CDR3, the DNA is TGTGCCAGCAGTGAGGAACAGGGCCCTTGGGGCAATGAGCAGTTCTTC. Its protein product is CASSEEQGPWGNEQFF.

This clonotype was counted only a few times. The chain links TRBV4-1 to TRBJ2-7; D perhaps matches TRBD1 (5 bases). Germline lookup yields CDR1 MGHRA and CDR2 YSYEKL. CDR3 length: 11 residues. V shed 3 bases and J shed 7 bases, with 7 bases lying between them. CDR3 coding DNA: TGCGCCAGCAGCCAGGGGCTAGAGCAGTACTTC. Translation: CASSQGLEQYF.

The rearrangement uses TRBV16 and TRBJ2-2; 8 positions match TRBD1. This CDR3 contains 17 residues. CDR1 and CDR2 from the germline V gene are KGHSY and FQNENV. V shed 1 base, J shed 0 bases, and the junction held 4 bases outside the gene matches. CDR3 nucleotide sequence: TGTGCCAGCAGCCAATTTTCACAGGGGGCGAACACCGGGGAGCTGTTTTTT. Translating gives CASSQFSQGANTGELFF.

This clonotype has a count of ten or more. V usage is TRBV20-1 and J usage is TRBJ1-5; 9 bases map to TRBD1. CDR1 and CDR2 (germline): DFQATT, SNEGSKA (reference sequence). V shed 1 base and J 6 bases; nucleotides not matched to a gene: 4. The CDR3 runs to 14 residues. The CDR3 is CSARARTGVQPQHF. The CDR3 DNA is TGCAGTGCTAGAGCCAGGACAGGGGTTCAGCCCCAGCATTTT.

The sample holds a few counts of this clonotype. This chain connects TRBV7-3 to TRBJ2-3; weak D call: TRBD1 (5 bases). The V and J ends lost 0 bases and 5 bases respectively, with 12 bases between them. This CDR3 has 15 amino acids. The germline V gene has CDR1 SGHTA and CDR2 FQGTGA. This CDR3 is CASSLTRLRGDTQYF. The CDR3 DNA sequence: TGTGCCAGCAGCTTAACGAGGCTAAGGGGAGATACGCAGTATTTT.

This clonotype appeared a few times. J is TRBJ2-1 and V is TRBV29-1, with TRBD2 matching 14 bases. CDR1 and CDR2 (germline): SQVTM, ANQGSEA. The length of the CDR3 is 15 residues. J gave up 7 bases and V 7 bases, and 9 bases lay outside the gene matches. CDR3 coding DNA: TGCAGCGCCAGGACCGGGACTAGCGGGAGAAATGAGCAGTTCTTC. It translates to CSARTGTSGRNEQFF.

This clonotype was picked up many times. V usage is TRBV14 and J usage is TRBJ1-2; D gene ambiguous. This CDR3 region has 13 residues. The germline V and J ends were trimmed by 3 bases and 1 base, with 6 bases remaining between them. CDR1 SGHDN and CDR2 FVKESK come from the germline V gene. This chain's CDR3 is CASSQTVNYGYTF. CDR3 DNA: TGTGCCAGCAGCCAGACTGTTAACTATGGCTACACCTTC.

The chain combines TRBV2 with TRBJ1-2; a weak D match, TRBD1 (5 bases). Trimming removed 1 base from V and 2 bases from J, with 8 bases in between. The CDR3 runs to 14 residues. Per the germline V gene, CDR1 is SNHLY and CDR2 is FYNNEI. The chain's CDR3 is CASSEGGANYGYTF. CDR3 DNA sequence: TGTGCCAGCAGTGAAGGTGGGGCCAACTATGGCTACACCTTC. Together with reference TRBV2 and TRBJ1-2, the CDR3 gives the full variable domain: EPEVTQTPSHQVTQMGQEVILRCVPISNHLYFYWYRQILGQKVEFLVSFYNNEISEKSEIFDDQFSVERPDGSNFTLKIRSTKLEDSAMYFCASSEGGANYGYTFGSGTRLTVV.

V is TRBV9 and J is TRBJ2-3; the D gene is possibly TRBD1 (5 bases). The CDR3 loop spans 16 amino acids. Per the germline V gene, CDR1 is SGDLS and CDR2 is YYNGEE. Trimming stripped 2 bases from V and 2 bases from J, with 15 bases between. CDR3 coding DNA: TGTGCCAGCAGCGTTAGGTTAGGGGCGACCACAGATACGCAGTATTTT. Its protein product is CASSVRLGATTDTQYF.

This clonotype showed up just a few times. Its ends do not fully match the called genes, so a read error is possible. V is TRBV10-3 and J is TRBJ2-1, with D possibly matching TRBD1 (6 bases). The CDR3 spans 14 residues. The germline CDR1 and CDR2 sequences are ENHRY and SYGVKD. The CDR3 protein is CATGSRDNRDEQFF. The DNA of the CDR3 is TGTGCCACCGGCAGCCGGGACAACCGTGATGAGCAGTTTTTC.

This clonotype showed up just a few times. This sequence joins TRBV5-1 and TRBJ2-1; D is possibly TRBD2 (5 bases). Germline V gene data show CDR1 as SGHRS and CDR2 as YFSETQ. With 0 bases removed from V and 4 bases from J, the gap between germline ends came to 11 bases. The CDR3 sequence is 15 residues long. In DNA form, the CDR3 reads TGCGCCAGCAGCTTGGCGAGCGGAATATACAATGAGCAGTTCTTC. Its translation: CASSLASGIYNEQFF. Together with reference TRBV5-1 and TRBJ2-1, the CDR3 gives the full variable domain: KAGVTQTPRYLIKTRGQQVTLSCSPISGHRSVSWYQQTPGQGLQFLFEYFSETQRNKGNFPGRFSGRQFSNSRSEMNVSTLELGDSALYLCASSLASGIYNEQFFGPGTRLTVL.

CDR3 in amino acids: CASSPGAGSYEQYF. CDR3 bases: TGTGCCAGCAGCCCCGGGGCAGGATCCTACGAGCAGTACTTC. The V gene is TRBV5-5, the J gene TRBJ2-7; D assignment may be TRBD1 or TRBD2 (5 bases each). The CDR3 sequence is 14 residues long. The V end lost 4 bases, the J end lost 1 base, and 12 bases lay between the germline ends. Germline loops: CDR1 SGHKS, CDR2 YYEKEE (reference sequence).

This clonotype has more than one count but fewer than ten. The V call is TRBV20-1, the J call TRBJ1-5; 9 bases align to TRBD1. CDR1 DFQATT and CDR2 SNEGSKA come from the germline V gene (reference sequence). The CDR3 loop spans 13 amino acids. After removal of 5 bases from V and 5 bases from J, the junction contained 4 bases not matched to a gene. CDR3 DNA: TGCAGTGCTGGGGGACAGGGCGATCAGCCCCAGCATTTT. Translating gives CSAGGQGDQPQHF.

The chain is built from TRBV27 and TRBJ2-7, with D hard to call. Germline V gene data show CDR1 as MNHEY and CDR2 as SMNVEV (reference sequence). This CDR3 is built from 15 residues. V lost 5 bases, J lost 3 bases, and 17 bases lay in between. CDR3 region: CASSNGPSGIYEQYF. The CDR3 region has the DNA TGTGCCAGCAGTAACGGACCCAGTGGGATCTACGAGCAGTACTTC.

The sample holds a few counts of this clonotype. The CDR3 sequence is CASSQGPYNQPQHF. As DNA, the CDR3 is TGTGCCAGCAGCCAAGGACCGTATAATCAGCCCCAGCATTTT. The V and J genes are TRBV7-9 and TRBJ1-5; D ambiguous. CDR3 size: 14 residues. V lost 5 bases and J lost 4, with 12 bases in between. Per germline, CDR1 SEHNR and CDR2 FQNEAQ (reference sequence).

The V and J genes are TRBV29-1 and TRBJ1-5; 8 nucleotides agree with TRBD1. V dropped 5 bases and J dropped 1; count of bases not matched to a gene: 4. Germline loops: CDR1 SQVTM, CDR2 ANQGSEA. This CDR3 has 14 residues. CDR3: CSVRGQGSNQPQHF. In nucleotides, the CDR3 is TGCAGCGTTCGAGGACAGGGCAGCAATCAGCCCCAGCATTTT. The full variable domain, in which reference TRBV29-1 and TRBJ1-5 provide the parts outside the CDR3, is SAVISQKPSRDICQRGTSLTIQCQVDSQVTMMFWYRQQPGQSLTLIATANQGSEATYESGFVIDKFPISRPNLTFSTLTVSNMSPEDSSIYLCSVRGQGSNQPQHFGDGTRLSIL.

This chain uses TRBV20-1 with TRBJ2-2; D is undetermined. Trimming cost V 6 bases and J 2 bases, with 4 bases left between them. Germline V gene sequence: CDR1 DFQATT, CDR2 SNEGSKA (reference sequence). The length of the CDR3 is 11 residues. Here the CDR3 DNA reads TGCAGTGCCATAAACACCGGGGAGCTGTTTTTT. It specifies CSAINTGELFF.

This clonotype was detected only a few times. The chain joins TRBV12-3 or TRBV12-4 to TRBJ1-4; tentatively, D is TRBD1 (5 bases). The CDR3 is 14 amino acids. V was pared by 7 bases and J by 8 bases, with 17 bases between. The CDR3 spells CASTGGLGGEKLFF. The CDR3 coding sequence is TGTGCCAGCACCGGGGGTCTCGGCGGGGAAAAACTGTTTTTT.

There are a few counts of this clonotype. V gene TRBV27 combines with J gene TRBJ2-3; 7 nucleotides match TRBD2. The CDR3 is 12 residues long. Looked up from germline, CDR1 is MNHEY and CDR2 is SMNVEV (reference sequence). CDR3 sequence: CSIGGYTDTQYF. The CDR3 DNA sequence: TGTTCCATCGGGGGGTACACAGATACGCAGTATTTT.

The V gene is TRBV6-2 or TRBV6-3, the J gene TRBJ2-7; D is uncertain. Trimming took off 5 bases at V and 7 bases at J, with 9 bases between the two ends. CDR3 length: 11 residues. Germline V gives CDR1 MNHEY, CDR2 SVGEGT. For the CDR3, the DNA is TGTGCCAGCAGTCTTCTGACGGAGCAGTACTTC. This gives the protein CASSLLTEQYF.